A single sample gave rise to the 23 T cell receptor beta chains below, sequenced in a study of T-cell memory formation after mild COVID-19. A single record per CDR3 protein comes from TCRdb applying MiXCR to the 5' RACE reads. The table has 100,000 to 130,000 distinct CDR3 sequences, 15% to 20% seen once; the top ten hold approximately 5.5%. Input material: PBMCs or a T cell subset sorted from them (not recorded which). The receptors come from a man between 18 and 29 years old who had mild COVID-19 (a few samples of this study predate the infection). Cell type and time point are not known.

The gene calls are TRBV12-2 and TRBJ1-6; TRBD1, the table's D call, lacks a check against the DNA. TRBV12-2 is given as a pseudogene. This CDR3 has 16 residues. As DNA, the CDR3 is TGTGCAAGTCGCTTAGTGGGTCTGCGGACAGGGATTACCCTCCACTTT. Translation gives CASRLVGLRTGITLHF.

This clonotype appeared a few times. V gene TRBV9 combines with J gene TRBJ1-1; a possible D gene is TRBD1 (6 bases). V lost 0 bases to trimming and J lost 0 bases, with 9 bases between them. Looked up from germline, CDR1 is SGDLS and CDR2 is YYNGEE. This CDR3 comprises 15 residues. DNA of the CDR3: TGTGCCAGCAGCGTAGGGGGGCAAATGAACACTGAAGCTTTCTTT. Its protein product is CASSVGGQMNTEAFF.

The V and J genes are TRBV5-5 and TRBJ1-1, with 7 bases lining up with TRBD1. The J segment lost 10 bases and the V segment lost 4 bases, leaving 10 bases of the junction unmatched. The germline V gene encodes CDR1 SGHKS and CDR2 YYEKEE (reference sequence). The CDR3 totals 13 residues. This CDR3 reads CASSREIGGRAFF. As DNA, the CDR3 is TGTGCCAGCAGCCGGGAGATAGGGGGCAGAGCTTTCTTT.

The chain combines TRBV6-1 with TRBJ2-7; 10 nucleotides agree with TRBD1. CDR1 is MNHNS, CDR2 SASEGT, per germline. V was clipped by 11 bases and J by 7 bases; unmatched bases: 5. The CDR3 consists of 11 residues. The CDR3 reads CAGQGDGEQYF. For the CDR3, the DNA is TGTGCCGGACAGGGGGACGGGGAGCAGTACTTC.

This chain uses TRBV29-1 with TRBJ2-5, with a weak D call TRBD1 (6 bases). Germline CDR1 is SQVTM and CDR2 is ANQGSEA. The V and J ends lost 7 bases and 4 bases respectively, with 16 bases between them. This CDR3 is 13 amino acids long. CDR3 sequence reads: CSAEVGAGETQYF. CDR3 in DNA: TGCAGCGCCGAGGTGGGGGCCGGAGAGACCCAGTACTTC.

The V gene is TRBV28, the J gene TRBJ1-1; TRBD1 might be the D (5 bases). This CDR3 is 13 amino acids long. CDR1 is MDHEN and CDR2 is SYDVKM in the germline V gene. V shed 6 bases and J shed 6 bases, with 14 bases lying between them. The CDR3 sequence is CASSPGGTPEAFF. The CDR3 nucleotides read TGTGCCAGCAGCCCCGGGGGGACCCCTGAAGCTTTCTTT.

V usage is TRBV7-8 and J usage is TRBJ2-5; 8 nucleotides line up with TRBD1. The CDR3 runs to 16 residues. Germline V gene lookup returns CDR1 SGHVS and CDR2 FQNEAQ. After removal of 4 bases from V and 5 bases from J, the junction contained 12 bases not matched to a gene. The CDR3 loop is CASSSPETGVGETQYF. The CDR3, as DNA: TGTGCCAGCAGCTCGCCCGAGACAGGGGTAGGGGAGACCCAGTACTTC. Variable domain in full (rest from reference TRBV7-8 and TRBJ2-5): GAGVSQSPRYKVAKRGQDVALRCDPISGHVSLFWYQQALGQGPEFLTYFQNEAQLDKSGLPSDRFFAERPEGSVSTLKIQRTQQEDSAVYLCASSSPETGVGETQYFGPGTRLLVL.

CDR3 sequence (DNA): TGTGCCACCAGCAGGAGACAGGGATTCGGTAATTCACCCCTCCACTTT. Its translation is CATSRRQGFGNSPLHF. The J gene is TRBJ1-6, the V gene TRBV15; 7 bases match TRBD1. This CDR3 comprises 16 residues. Germline lookup yields CDR1 LNHNV and CDR2 YYDKDF (reference sequence). V lost 3 bases and J lost 6; bases outside the gene matches: 8.

This clonotype turned up a few times. This chain joins TRBV30 and TRBJ2-7; D is unclear. Looked up from germline, CDR1 is GTSNPN and CDR2 is SVGIG (reference sequence). The CDR3 is made up of 13 amino acids. Trimming removed 2 bases from V and 3 bases from J, with 11 bases in between. As DNA, the CDR3 is TGTGCCTGGAGTAGGTCAGGCGGCTACGAGCAGTACTTC. Its translation: CAWSRSGGYEQYF.

The chain carries TRBV6-5 and TRBJ2-7; the match to TRBD2 covers 9 bases. The V gene's germline CDR1 is MNHEY and CDR2 SVGAGI. V dropped 2 bases and J dropped 3; count of bases not matched to a gene: 5. The CDR3 is 15 amino acids. CDR3 loop: CASSYKPSGDYEQYV. The CDR3 DNA follows: TGTGCCAGCAGTTACAAGCCTAGCGGGGACTACGAGCAGTACGTC.

This clonotype came up a few times. V is TRBV20-1 and J is TRBJ2-7; maybe TRBD1 (6 bases). V lost 5 bases and J 6 bases, leaving 17 bases between the germline ends. The germline CDR1 and CDR2 sequences are DFQATT and SNEGSKA (reference sequence). The CDR3 runs 13 residues. The CDR3 DNA sequence: TGCAGTGCTCACAGGGTCCCGATGGGCGAGCAGTACTTC. As protein: CSAHRVPMGEQYF.

CDR3 amino acids: CASSSSGGSYEQYF. The DNA of the CDR3 is TGTGCCAGCAGCTCCAGTGGGGGCTCCTACGAGCAGTACTTC. The V and J genes are TRBV14 and TRBJ2-7, with D tentatively TRBD1 or TRBD2 (5 bases each). V dropped 5 bases and J dropped 0 bases, with 11 bases sitting between them. The CDR3 has 14 residues. Germline CDR1 SGHDN, CDR2 FVKESK.

The CDR3 reads CASSLSAGLNTGELFF. In DNA, the CDR3 is TGTGCCAGCAGCTTATCCGCAGGGTTGAACACCGGGGAGCTGTTTTTT. The chain couples TRBV7-9 to TRBJ2-2; possible D gene TRBD1, 5 bases. Germline CDR1 SEHNR, CDR2 FQNEAQ (reference sequence). This CDR3 is 16 amino acids long. V gave up 2 bases and J gave up 1 base, with 11 bases separating them.

This clonotype was detected only a few times. The chain uses TRBV20-1 and TRBJ2-7, with D possibly TRBD2 on 5 matching bases. CDR3 size: 13 residues. V was pared by 6 bases and J by 4 bases, with 16 bases between. CDR1 DFQATT and CDR2 SNEGSKA come from the germline V gene (reference sequence). The CDR3: CSARPGNRYEQYF. In nucleotides, the CDR3 is TGCAGTGCAAGACCGGGGAATCGGTACGAGCAGTACTTC.

The chain carries TRBV7-2 and TRBJ2-3; no definite D call. The V end was cut by 5 bases, the J end by 0 bases, with 6 bases between. The germline gives CDR1 SGHTA, CDR2 FQGNSA. The CDR3 has 13 residues. The CDR3 nucleotides are TGTGCCAGCAGCGCAGAAAGCACAGATACGCAGTATTTT. This codes for CASSAESTDTQYF.

The chain couples TRBV25-1 to TRBJ1-1; D might be TRBD1 (5 bases). Trimming stripped 10 bases from V and 1 base from J, with 19 bases between. The CDR3 runs 15 residues. Germline V gene sequence: CDR1 MGHDK, CDR2 SYGVNS. The CDR3 reads CATVPPGRANTEAFF. As DNA, the CDR3 is TGTGCCACCGTACCTCCGGGACGGGCGAACACTGAAGCTTTCTTT. Based on the CDR3 plus reference TRBV25-1 and TRBJ1-1, the full variable domain is EADIYQTPRYLVIGTGKKITLECSQTMGHDKMYWYQQDPGMELHLIHYSYGVNSTEKGDLSSESTVSRIRTEHFPLTLESARPSHTSQYLCATVPPGRANTEAFFGQGTRLTVV.

Here the CDR3 reads CASSPGLGPYEQYF. The DNA for the CDR3 is TGTGCCAGCAGTCCGGGACTAGGGCCCTACGAGCAGTACTTC. V usage is TRBV12-3 or TRBV12-4 and J usage is TRBJ2-7, with 8 nucleotides matching TRBD2. V lost 5 bases and J lost 2; bases outside the gene matches: 5. There are 14 residues in the CDR3.

The chain is built from TRBV4-2 and TRBJ2-3; no firm D call. Germline CDR1 reads LGHNA; CDR2 reads YNFKEQ. V lost 4 bases, J lost 3 bases, and 14 bases lay in between. The CDR3 sequence is 15 residues long. The CDR3 reads CASSRVAVGTDTQYF. The CDR3 DNA sequence: TGTGCCAGCAGCCGAGTGGCGGTCGGTACAGATACGCAGTATTTT.

This clonotype was observed a few times. V usage is TRBV9 and J usage is TRBJ2-3; D gene ambiguous. CDR1 and CDR2 (germline): SGDLS, YYNGEE. V lost 4 bases to trimming and J lost 0 bases, with 15 bases between them. CDR3 size: 16 residues. CDR3 nucleotide sequence: TGTGCCAGCAGCCTAGACGGTCGCCAAAGCACAGATACGCAGTATTTT. It encodes CASSLDGRQSTDTQYF.

The rearrangement links TRBV2 to TRBJ2-3; D is ambiguous. The CDR3 loop spans 14 amino acids. V was pared by 9 bases and J by 0 bases, with 13 bases between. The V gene's germline CDR1 is SNHLY and CDR2 FYNNEI. The CDR3 bases are TGTGCCAGTAGAAAAGACACTAGCACAGATACGCAGTATTTT. Translated: CASRKDTSTDTQYF.

The J gene is TRBJ2-3, the V gene TRBV7-2; 8 bases line up with TRBD2. Germline V gene data show CDR1 as SGHTA and CDR2 as FQGNSA. This CDR3 has 15 amino acids. Trimming took 5 bases from V and 4 from J; bases not matched to a gene: 8. CDR3 loop: CASSRRTGGADTQYF. The CDR3 region has the DNA TGTGCCAGCAGCCGAAGGACGGGGGGGGCAGATACGCAGTATTTT.

This clonotype was detected only a few times. The chain employs TRBV5-1 and TRBJ2-3; maybe TRBD2 (7 bases). The germline gives CDR1 SGHRS, CDR2 YFSETQ. V was cut by 0 bases and J by 5 bases, with 19 bases left in between. The length of the CDR3 is 17 residues. For the CDR3, the DNA is TGCGCCAGCAGCTTGGAGTTATCGGGGGGCCGTGGAGATACGCAGTATTTT. Protein: CASSLELSGGRGDTQYF.

V is TRBV4-1 and J is TRBJ2-1; possibly TRBD2 for D (6 bases). Per germline, CDR1 MGHRA and CDR2 YSYEKL. The V end was cut by 2 bases, the J end by 7 bases, with 9 bases between. There are 13 residues in the CDR3. CDR3 nucleotides: TGCGCCAGCAGCCAATTCGGAGGGAATGAGCAGTTCTTC. Amino acid sequence: CASSQFGGNEQFF.